This T cell receptor beta chain was captured in a study of tumor and adjacent non-tumor tissue in lung cancer. Study in general: Aged roughly 30 to 76 years, patients included 10 men and a few women with stage I to III disease. Approximately 4 million productive TCRbeta reads were obtained per sample on average.

By share of the sample, this clonotype is medium-sized. Its antigen remains unknown. Findings and caveats of the study: Compared with tumor, normal lung showed significantly lower TCR diversity.

No cell sorting was done before RNA was extracted from the tissue. A modified ARM-PCR protocol with three rounds of nested PCR amplified TCRbeta. TCRdb redid the calling of the multiplex PCR reads with MiXCR, one entry per CDR3 protein. Of under 100,000 distinct CDR3 sequences listed, around two thirds were seen once; the top ten hold around 12%. Germline V gene sequence: CDR1 SQVTM, CDR2 ANQGSEA. There are 13 residues in the CDR3. The ends were cut back, 5 bases at V and 7 bases at J, with 12 bases in the middle. V usage is TRBV29-1 and J usage is TRBJ1-6; D not resolved. This sequence originates from a woman in her 70s with non-small cell lung cancer. Sequenced input: lung tumor tissue. The DNA of the CDR3 is TGCAGCGTTTCCTTCGACCTAAATTCACCCCTCCACTTT. It specifies CSVSFDLNSPLHF.